This T cell receptor beta chain derives from a study of vaccination and CD4 T cells after COVID-19. Background on the study: Participants got two doses of BNT162b2 or mRNA-1273 vaccine. Timing of post-vaccine sample collection was a median 72 days after dose two, with a range of 14 to 241. Post-COVID draws followed diagnosis by a median 101 days (range 35 to 161).

A few counts support this clonotype. Its target is unknown. TCRdb reprocessed the PCR reads via MiXCR and lists one record per CDR3 protein. The top ten clones hold around 0.97% of a sample with about 21,000 distinct CDR3 sequences, more than 45% of them seen once. Per germline, CDR1 DFQATT and CDR2 SNEGSKA (reference sequence). The V end lost 6 bases, the J end lost 1 base, and 15 bases lay between the germline ends. This CDR3 has 14 residues. Study-level results: Going from roughly 22 to 38, median SARS-CoV-2-reactive clonotypes did not rise significantly.

The source of this sequence is a human donor who had recovered from COVID-19. The sequencing used CD4+ T cells from blood, collected before SARS-CoV-2 vaccination. The rearrangement uses TRBV20-1 and TRBJ1-1; D is ambiguous. The CDR3 sequence: CSASRSEGNTEAFF. In DNA, the CDR3 is TGCAGTGCCAGTCGGTCGGAGGGGAACACTGAAGCTTTCTTT.